The 25 T cell receptor beta chains presented below share a single source sample, sequenced in a study of control samples from healthy donors and cancer patients. The repertoire was sequenced with immunoSEQ multiplex PCR; TCRdb's copy has only in-frame clones and lacks some. The sample includes about 69,000 clones, 75% to 90% of them seen just once. The source material was PBMCs. These receptors all come from a woman between 50 and 59 years old with lung cancer.

This clone was seen once. The V call is TRBV2, the J call TRBJ1-2; D possibly corresponds to TRBD1 (5 bases). V was shortened by 3 bases and J by 6 bases, with 17 bases between the two germline ends. Germline CDR1 SNHLY, CDR2 FYNNEI. This CDR3 is built from 15 residues. CDR3 region: CASSELTVSKDGYTF. CDR3 DNA sequence: TGTGCCAGCAGTGAGCTGACAGTATCCAAGGATGGCTACACCTTC.

V gene TRBV30 combines with J gene TRBJ2-7; 8 bases fit TRBD1. CDR1 is GTSNPN and CDR2 is SVGIG in the germline V gene (reference sequence). The CDR3 has 13 amino acids. Trimming at V came to 0 bases and at J to 6 bases, leaving 4 bases not matched to a gene. The CDR3 region is CAWSVQGAGEQYF. The CDR3 DNA follows: TGTGCCTGGAGTGTTCAGGGGGCCGGCGAGCAGTACTTC.

The V gene is TRBV11-2, the J gene TRBJ2-7; D might be TRBD1 (5 bases). The CDR3 has 13 residues. Trimming shortened V by 3 bases and J by 2 bases, and 8 bases separated the two germline ends. Germline-derived CDR1 and CDR2 are SGHAT and FQNNGV. CDR3 DNA sequence: TGTGCCAGCAGCTTCGCAGGGACCTACGAGCAGTACTTC. It encodes CASSFAGTYEQYF. The full variable domain, in which reference TRBV11-2 and TRBJ2-7 provide the parts outside the CDR3, is EAGVAQSPRYKIIEKRQSVAFWCNPISGHATLYWYQQILGQGPKLLIQFQNNGVVDDSQLPKDRFSAERLKGVDSTLKIQPAKLEDSAVYLCASSFAGTYEQYFGPGTRLTVT.

The chain is built from TRBV20-1 and TRBJ2-3; D gene ambiguous. This CDR3 is 11 amino acids long. Germline assignment: CDR1 DFQATT and CDR2 SNEGSKA (reference sequence). V lost 1 base to trimming and J lost 9 bases, with 8 bases between them. CDR3 residues: CSARVIETQYF. The CDR3 DNA follows: TGCAGTGCTAGAGTAATCGAGACGCAGTATTTT.

The CDR3 loop is CASTLLAGGQETQYF. Here the CDR3 DNA reads TGTGCCAGCACTCTACTAGCGGGGGGTCAAGAGACCCAGTACTTC. The chain couples TRBV6-6 to TRBJ2-5; 12 bases map to TRBD2. CDR3 length: 15 amino acids. From germline, CDR1 is MNHNY and CDR2 SVGAGI (reference sequence). The V and J ends lost 7 bases and 2 bases, in that order; junction bases with no gene match: 5.

This clone has only one observation. This chain joins TRBV27 and TRBJ2-5; 13 positions agree with TRBD2. Trimming removed 5 bases from V and 4 bases from J; junction bases left unmatched: 7. Germline lookup yields CDR1 MNHEY and CDR2 SMNVEV (reference sequence). The CDR3 length is 16 residues. DNA of the CDR3: TGTGCCAGCAGTGCCGGACTAGCGGGGGCGAGAGAGACCCAGTACTTC. It translates to CASSAGLAGARETQYF.

The rearrangement links TRBV11-2 to TRBJ1-2; D gene ambiguous. V lost 0 bases, J lost 5 bases, and 13 bases lay in between. Germline V gives CDR1 SGHAT, CDR2 FQNNGV. This CDR3 contains 15 residues. The CDR3 region has the DNA TGTGCCAGCAGCTTAGATGTCAGTAGGCCTTATGGCTACACCTTC. As protein: CASSLDVSRPYGYTF.

The CDR3 DNA sequence: TGTGCCAGCAGGCCACAGGGTTCGAGCACTGAAGCTTTCTTT. It translates to CASRPQGSSTEAFF. The chain recombines TRBV25-1 with TRBJ1-1, with a possible D match to TRBD1 (6 bases). Per germline, CDR1 MGHDK and CDR2 SYGVNS. The CDR3 is 14 amino acids. Between the trimmed V and J ends, which lost 6 bases and 4 bases, there was a span of 15 bases.

This chain links TRBV29-1 with TRBJ2-3; D perhaps matches TRBD2 (5 bases). Germline V gene data show CDR1 as SQVTM and CDR2 as ANQGSEA. V shed 3 bases and J shed 0 bases, with 7 bases lying between them. The CDR3 is 13 residues long. The CDR3: CSVDIASTDTQYF. DNA for the CDR3: TGCAGCGTTGATATAGCGAGCACAGATACGCAGTATTTT.

The chain has TRBV6-4 and TRBJ2-2, with unresolved D. The ends were cut back, 2 bases at V and 0 bases at J, with 1 base in the middle. Germline CDR1 is MRHNA and CDR2 is SNTAGT. This CDR3 is 13 amino acids long. The CDR3 region has the DNA TGTGCCAGCAGTGACCCGAACACCGGGGAGCTGTTTTTT. Its protein product is CASSDPNTGELFF.

The chain uses TRBV6-2 or TRBV6-3 and TRBJ2-3, with a weak D call TRBD2 (5 bases). Germline CDR1 MNHEY, CDR2 SVGEGT. This CDR3 contains 13 residues. Trimming cost V 4 bases and J 7 bases, with 12 bases left between them. The CDR3 nucleotides are TGTGCCAGCAGTTTAGAACAGCGGAATACGCAGTATTTT. Translation: CASSLEQRNTQYF.

There are many counts of this clone. The chain recombines TRBV15 with TRBJ1-4, with 12 bases aligning to TRBD1. V shed 2 bases and J 8 bases; nucleotides not matched to a gene: 6. The CDR3 contains 16 residues. Germline assignment: CDR1 LNHNV and CDR2 YYDKDF (reference sequence). The CDR3 loop reads CATSRTAGTGGEKLFF. CDR3 nucleotide sequence: TGTGCCACCAGCAGAACCGCCGGGACAGGGGGCGAAAAACTGTTTTTT.

The CDR3 DNA reads as TGTGCCAGCAGCTTATTAGGAGGAACTGAAGCTTTCTTT. Translation: CASSLLGGTEAFF. The chain uses TRBV7-9 and TRBJ1-1; no clear D. Trimming removed 2 bases at V and 5 bases at J, with 9 bases between. Germline V gives CDR1 SEHNR, CDR2 FQNEAQ (reference sequence). The length of the CDR3 is 13 residues.

J is TRBJ2-1 and V is TRBV19, with 7 bases that match TRBD1. The CDR3 covers 14 residues. V was clipped by 4 bases and J by 5 bases; unmatched bases: 5. Germline values: CDR1 LNHDA, CDR2 SQIVND (reference sequence). The CDR3: CASSTGTVNNEQFF. In nucleotides, the CDR3 is TGTGCCAGTAGTACCGGGACAGTAAACAATGAGCAGTTCTTC.

The chain joins TRBV12-3 or TRBV12-4 to TRBJ2-7, with a tentative D call TRBD1 (5 bases). V shed 7 bases and J shed 4 bases, with 8 bases lying between them. This CDR3 is 11 amino acids long. The CDR3 DNA sequence: TGTGCCAGCACCAAGGGGTACGAGCAGTACTTC. Translation: CASTKGYEQYF.

This sequence joins TRBV4-3 and TRBJ1-2; the D gene is possibly TRBD1 (6 bases). Germline values: CDR1 LGHNA, CDR2 YSLEER. CDR3 length: 14 amino acids. V was shortened by 0 bases and J by 5 bases, with 10 bases between the two germline ends. CDR3 nucleotide sequence: TGCGCCAGCAGCCAAGAAGAGGGGGTTTATGGCTACACCTTC. It specifies CASSQEEGVYGYTF.

The CDR3 DNA follows: TGTGCCAGCAGCCCCTCGGACGTACTTGAAGCTTTCTTT. Its translation is CASSPSDVLEAFF. The rearrangement uses TRBV3-1 (or the pseudogene TRBV3-2) and TRBJ1-1, with unresolved D. V was shortened by 4 bases and J by 7 bases, with 13 bases between the two germline ends. CDR3 length equals 13 residues. Germline-derived CDR1 and CDR2 are LGHDT and YNNKEL (reference sequence).

This clone has only a few counts. The chain is built from TRBV6-4 and TRBJ2-1; 8 bases align to TRBD2. The CDR3 is made up of 14 amino acids. Germline-derived CDR1 and CDR2 are MRHNA and SNTAGT. V shed 6 bases and J 8 bases; nucleotides not matched to a gene: 9. The CDR3 loop reads CASRPSSGGYEQFF. The CDR3 DNA is TGTGCCAGCAGACCTTCAAGCGGGGGCTATGAGCAGTTCTTC.

V and J are TRBV30 and TRBJ1-2; D not resolved. The CDR3 spans 12 residues. CDR1 GTSNPN and CDR2 SVGIG come from the germline V gene (reference sequence). The V end lost 3 bases, the J end lost 8 bases, and 13 bases lay between the germline ends. CDR3 in DNA: TGTGCCTGGAGAGAACAGAGTCTCGGCTACACCTTC. Translation gives CAWREQSLGYTF.

CDR3 in amino acids: CASSVHSGPDTEAFF. CDR3 in DNA: TGTGCCAGCAGTGTACATAGTGGCCCTGACACTGAAGCTTTCTTT. This rearrangement joins TRBV2 to TRBJ1-1, with unresolved D. Trimming took off 4 bases at V and 3 bases at J, with 15 bases between the two ends. The CDR3 sequence is 15 residues long. Per germline, CDR1 SNHLY and CDR2 FYNNEI.

The chain carries TRBV9 and TRBJ1-1, with a possible D match to TRBD1 (5 bases). The V end was cut by 4 bases, the J end by 3 bases, with 10 bases between. This CDR3 has 13 amino acids. The germline gives CDR1 SGDLS, CDR2 YYNGEE. The DNA of the CDR3 is TGTGCCAGCAGCCCTCGGGACTACACTGAAGCTTTCTTT. Its translation: CASSPRDYTEAFF. The complete variable domain, with remaining parts taken from reference TRBV9 and TRBJ1-1, reads DSGVTQTPKHLITATGQRVTLRCSPRSGDLSVYWYQQSLDQGLQFLIQYYNGEERAKGNILERFSAQQFPDLHSELNLSSLELGDSALYFCASSPRDYTEAFFGQGTRLTVV.

The chain has TRBV10-3 and TRBJ1-2, with D perhaps TRBD1 (5 bases). V lost 7 bases and J 8 bases, leaving 17 bases between the germline ends. The length of the CDR3 is 13 residues. CDR1 is ENHRY, CDR2 SYGVKD, per germline. The CDR3 nucleotides read TGTGCCATCAATCAGGCAGGGAGCAGAGGCTACACCTTC. It codes for CAINQAGSRGYTF.

The chain couples TRBV11-2 to TRBJ1-1, with D possibly matching TRBD1 (5 bases). Per germline, CDR1 SGHAT and CDR2 FQNNGV. This CDR3 is built from 16 residues. Trimming took 3 bases from V and 1 from J, leaving 15 bases between them. This CDR3 is CASSLVTGGPNTEAFF. DNA for the CDR3: TGTGCCAGCAGCTTGGTTACAGGAGGACCGAACACTGAAGCTTTCTTT.

The J gene is TRBJ1-2, the V gene TRBV29-1, with 11 bases fitting TRBD1. CDR3 length: 14 residues. The V gene's germline CDR1 is SQVTM and CDR2 ANQGSEA. With V trimmed by 4 bases and J by 1 base, 2 bases remained unmatched. The CDR3 DNA reads TGCAGCGTTGGGGACAGGGGGAATAACTATGGCTACACCTTC. It codes for CSVGDRGNNYGYTF.

The chain employs TRBV5-1 and TRBJ2-1; weak D call: TRBD1 (5 bases). Looked up from germline, CDR1 is SGHRS and CDR2 is YFSETQ. This CDR3 spans 15 amino acids. V was shortened by 3 bases and J by 2 bases, with 12 bases between the two germline ends. The DNA of the CDR3 is TGCGCCAGCAGCTCTCAGGGTAACCCCTACAATGAGCAGTTCTTC. It yields the protein CASSSQGNPYNEQFF.